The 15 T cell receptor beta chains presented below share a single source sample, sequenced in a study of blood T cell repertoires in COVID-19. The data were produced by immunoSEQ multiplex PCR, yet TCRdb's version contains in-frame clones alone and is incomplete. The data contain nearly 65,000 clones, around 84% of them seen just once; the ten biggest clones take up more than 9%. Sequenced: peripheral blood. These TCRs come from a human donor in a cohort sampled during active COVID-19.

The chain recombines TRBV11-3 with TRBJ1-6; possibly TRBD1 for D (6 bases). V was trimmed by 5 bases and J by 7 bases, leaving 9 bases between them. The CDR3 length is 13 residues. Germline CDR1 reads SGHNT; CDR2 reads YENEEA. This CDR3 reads CASSRTANSPLHF. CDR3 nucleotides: TGTGCCAGCAGCCGGACAGCCAATTCACCCCTCCACTTT.

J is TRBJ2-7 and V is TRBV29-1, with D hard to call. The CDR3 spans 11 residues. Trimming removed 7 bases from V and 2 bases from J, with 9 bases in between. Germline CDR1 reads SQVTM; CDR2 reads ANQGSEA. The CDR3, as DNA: TGCAGCGCCTTTGTAACCTACGAGCAGTACTTC. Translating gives CSAFVTYEQYF.

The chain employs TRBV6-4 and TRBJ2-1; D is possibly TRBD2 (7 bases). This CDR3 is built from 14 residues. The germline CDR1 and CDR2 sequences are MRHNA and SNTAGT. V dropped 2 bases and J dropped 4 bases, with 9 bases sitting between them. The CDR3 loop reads CASSDEGGYNEQFF. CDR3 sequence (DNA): TGTGCCAGCAGTGACGAGGGGGGGTACAATGAGCAGTTCTTC.

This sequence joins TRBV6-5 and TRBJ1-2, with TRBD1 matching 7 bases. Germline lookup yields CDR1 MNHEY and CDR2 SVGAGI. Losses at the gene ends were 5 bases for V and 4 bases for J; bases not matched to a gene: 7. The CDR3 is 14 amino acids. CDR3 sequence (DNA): TGTGCCAGCAGTATGACAGGGAAGGGCTATGGCTACACCTTC. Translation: CASSMTGKGYGYTF.

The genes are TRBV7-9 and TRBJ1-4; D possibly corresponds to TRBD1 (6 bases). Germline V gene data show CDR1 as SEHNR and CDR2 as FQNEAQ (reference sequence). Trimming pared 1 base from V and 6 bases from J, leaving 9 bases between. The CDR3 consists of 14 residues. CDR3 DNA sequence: TGTGCCAGCAGCTTAGAACAGGGAGATGAAAAACTGTTTTTT. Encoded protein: CASSLEQGDEKLFF. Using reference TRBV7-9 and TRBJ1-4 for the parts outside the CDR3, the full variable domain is DTGVSQNPRHKITKRGQNVTFRCDPISEHNRLYWYRQTLGQGPEFLTYFQNEAQLEKSRLLSDRFSAERPKGSFSTLEIQRTEQGDSAMYLCASSLEQGDEKLFFGSGTQLSVL.

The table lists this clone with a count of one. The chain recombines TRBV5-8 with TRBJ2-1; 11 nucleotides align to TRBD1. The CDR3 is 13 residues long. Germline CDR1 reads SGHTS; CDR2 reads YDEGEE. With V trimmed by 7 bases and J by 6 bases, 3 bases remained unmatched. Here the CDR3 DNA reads TGTGCCAGCCGGGACAGGGGGGCCAATGAGCAGTTCTTC. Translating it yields CASRDRGANEQFF.

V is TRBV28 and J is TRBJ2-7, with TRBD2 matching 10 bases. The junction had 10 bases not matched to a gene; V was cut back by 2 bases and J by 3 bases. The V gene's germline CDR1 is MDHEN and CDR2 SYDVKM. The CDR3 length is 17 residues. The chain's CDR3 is CASSLALAASGSYEQYF. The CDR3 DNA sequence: TGTGCCAGCAGTTTAGCCTTGGCGGCTAGCGGGAGCTACGAGCAGTACTTC.

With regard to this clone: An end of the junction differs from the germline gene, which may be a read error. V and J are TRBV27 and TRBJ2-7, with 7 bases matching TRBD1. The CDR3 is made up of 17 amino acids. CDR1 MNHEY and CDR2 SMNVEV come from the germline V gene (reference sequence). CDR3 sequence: CASSLSLTGLHAYEQYF. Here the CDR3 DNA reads TGTGCCAGCAGCTTATCCTTGACAGGGCTTCATGCCTACGAGCAGTACTTC.

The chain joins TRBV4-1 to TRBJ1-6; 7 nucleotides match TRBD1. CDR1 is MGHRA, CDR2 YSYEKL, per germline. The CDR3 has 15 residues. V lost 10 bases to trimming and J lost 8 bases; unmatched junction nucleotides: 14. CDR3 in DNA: TGCGCCACGCGGGAGGGGGCTAGTAGCTATTCACCCCTCCACTTT. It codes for CATREGASSYSPLHF.

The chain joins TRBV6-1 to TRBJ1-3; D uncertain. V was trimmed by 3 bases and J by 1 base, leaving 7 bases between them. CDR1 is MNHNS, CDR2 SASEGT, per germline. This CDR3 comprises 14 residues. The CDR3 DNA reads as TGTGCCAGCAGTGACAGTTATTCTGGAAACACCATATATTTT. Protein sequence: CASSDSYSGNTIYF.

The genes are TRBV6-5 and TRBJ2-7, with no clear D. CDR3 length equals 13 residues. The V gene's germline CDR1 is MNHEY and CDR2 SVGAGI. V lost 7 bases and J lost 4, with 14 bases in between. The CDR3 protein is CASNYSADYEQYF. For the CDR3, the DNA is TGTGCCAGCAACTACTCGGCGGATTACGAGCAGTACTTC.

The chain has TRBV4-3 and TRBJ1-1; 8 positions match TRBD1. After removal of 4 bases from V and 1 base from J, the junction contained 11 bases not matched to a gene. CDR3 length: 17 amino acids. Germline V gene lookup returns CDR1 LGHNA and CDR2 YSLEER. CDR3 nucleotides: TGCGCCAGCAGCCCCAGTGGTCAGGGGGCCCGGAACACTGAAGCTTTCTTT. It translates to CASSPSGQGARNTEAFF.

The CDR3 nucleotides read TGTGCCAGCAGTAAGCAGGGGGCCCTAAGGGCGGAAGCTTTCTTT. Its protein is CASSKQGALRAEAFF. This chain links TRBV6-5 with TRBJ1-1; the match to TRBD1 covers 8 bases. Germline CDR1 reads MNHEY; CDR2 reads SVGAGI. J was trimmed by 8 bases and V by 5 bases; bases with no gene match: 13. The CDR3 contains 15 residues.

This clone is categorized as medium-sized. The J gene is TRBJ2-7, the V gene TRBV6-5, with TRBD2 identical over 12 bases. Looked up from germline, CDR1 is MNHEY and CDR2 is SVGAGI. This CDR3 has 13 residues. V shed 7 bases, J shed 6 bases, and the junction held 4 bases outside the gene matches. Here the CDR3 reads CASTSGRALEQYF. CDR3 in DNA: TGTGCCAGCACTAGCGGGAGGGCTCTCGAGCAGTACTTC.

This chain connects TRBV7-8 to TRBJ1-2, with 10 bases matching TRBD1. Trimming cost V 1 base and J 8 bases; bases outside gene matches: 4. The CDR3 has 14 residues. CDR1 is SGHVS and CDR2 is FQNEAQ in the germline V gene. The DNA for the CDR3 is TGTGCCAGCAGCTTAGTCCAGACAGGGGGCGGCTACACCTTC. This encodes CASSLVQTGGGYTF.